Sequencing of this T cell receptor beta chain was carried out in a study of cytomegalovirus exposure and HLA in healthy donors. The PCR was carried out with 60 Vbeta primers and 13 Jbeta primers. Assay used: immunoSEQ multiplex PCR; TCRdb lists only in-frame clones, some missing. The sample holds about 100,000 clones; roughly 80% are singletons and the top ten take roughly 7%. Healthy bone marrow donors made up the donor group. Germline V gene sequence: CDR1 SGHNT, CDR2 YYREEE (reference sequence). CDR3 length: 13 residues. The germline V and J ends were trimmed by 2 bases and 11 bases, with 16 bases remaining between them.

The material sequenced was PBMCs. The TCR sequence derives from a middle-aged man in good health and CMV-seropositive. V gene TRBV5-4 combines with J gene TRBJ2-5, with no clear D. The CDR3 region is CASSLGEALEQYF. The CDR3 DNA is TGTGCCAGCAGCTTAGGAGAGGCCCTGGAGCAGTACTTC.